This T cell receptor beta chain was sequenced during a study of T cell repertoires in cytomegalovirus infection. Study summary: In public TCR beta signatures, there were indications of both CMV infection and matching HLA type.

In TCRdb, the reads were re-called with MiXCR into one record per CDR3 protein. The data hold 150,000 to 200,000 distinct CDR3 sequences, with roughly 9.8% observed a single time. This clonotype has more than one count but fewer than ten. Its antigen remains unidentified. Overall study results and limits: HLA-C-restricted CMV-specific TCR beta clonotypes prevailed in the ex vivo response.

This receptor was taken from a human donor in good health (CMV status not recorded). Some clones in this sample may be carry-over from other donors' samples. Sequencing was done on a sample of PBMCs.

The CDR3 spells CASSGRAGNTIYF. The CDR3 DNA reads as TGTGCCAGCAGCGGTCGAGCTGGAAACACCATATATTTT. V gene TRBV12-3 or TRBV12-4 combines with J gene TRBJ1-3; no clear D. The CDR3 is 13 residues long. Deletions cut 6 bases from V and 2 bases from J, with 8 bases between.